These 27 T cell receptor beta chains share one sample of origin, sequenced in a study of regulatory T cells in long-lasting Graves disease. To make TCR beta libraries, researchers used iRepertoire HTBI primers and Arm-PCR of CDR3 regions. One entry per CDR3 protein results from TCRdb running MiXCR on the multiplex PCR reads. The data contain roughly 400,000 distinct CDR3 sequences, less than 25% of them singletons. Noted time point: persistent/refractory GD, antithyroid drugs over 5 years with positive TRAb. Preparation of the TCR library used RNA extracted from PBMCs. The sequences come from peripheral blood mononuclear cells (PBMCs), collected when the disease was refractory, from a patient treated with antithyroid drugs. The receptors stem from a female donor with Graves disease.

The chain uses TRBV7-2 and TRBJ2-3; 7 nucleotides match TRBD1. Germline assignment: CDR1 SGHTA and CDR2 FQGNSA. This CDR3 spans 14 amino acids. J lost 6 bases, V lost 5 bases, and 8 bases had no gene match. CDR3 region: CASSPGTDFDTQYF. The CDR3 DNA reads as TGTGCCAGCAGCCCAGGGACAGACTTCGATACGCAGTATTTT.

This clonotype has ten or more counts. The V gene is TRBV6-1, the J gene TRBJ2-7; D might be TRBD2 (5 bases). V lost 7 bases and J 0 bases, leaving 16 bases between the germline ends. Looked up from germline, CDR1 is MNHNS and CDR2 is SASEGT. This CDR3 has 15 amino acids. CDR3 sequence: CASTPLGGLSYEQYF. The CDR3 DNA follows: TGTGCCAGCACCCCGTTGGGCGGACTCTCCTACGAGCAGTACTTC.

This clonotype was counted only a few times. The CDR3 sequence: CASSPHRGFTDTQYF. In nucleotides, the CDR3 is TGTGCCAGCAGCCCCCACAGGGGGTTCACAGATACGCAGTATTTT. The chain has TRBV7-2 and TRBJ2-3, with TRBD1 matching over 8 bases. Germline V gene data show CDR1 as SGHTA and CDR2 as FQGNSA. V trimming: 5 bases; J trimming: 2 bases; junction bases outside the gene matches: 6. This CDR3 region has 15 residues.

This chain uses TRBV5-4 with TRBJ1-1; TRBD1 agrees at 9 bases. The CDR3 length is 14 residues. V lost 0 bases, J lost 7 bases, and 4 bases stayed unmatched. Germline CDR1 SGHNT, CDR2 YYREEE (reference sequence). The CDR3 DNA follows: TGTGCCAGCAGCTTGGTGGGACAGGGTGTTGAAGCTTTCTTT. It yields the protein CASSLVGQGVEAFF.

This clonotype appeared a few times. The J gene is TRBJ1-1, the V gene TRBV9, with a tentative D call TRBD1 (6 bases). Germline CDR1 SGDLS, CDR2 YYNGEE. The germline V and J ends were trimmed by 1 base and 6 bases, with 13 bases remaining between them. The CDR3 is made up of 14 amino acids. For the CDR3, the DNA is TGTGCCAGCAGCGTATTTTCAGGGGATGCTGAAGCTTTCTTT. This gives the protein CASSVFSGDAEAFF.

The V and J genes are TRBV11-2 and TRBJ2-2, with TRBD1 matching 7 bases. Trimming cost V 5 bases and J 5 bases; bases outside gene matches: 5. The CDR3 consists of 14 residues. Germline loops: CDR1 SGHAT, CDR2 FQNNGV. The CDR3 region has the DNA TGTGCCAGCAGCCCGTTACAGGGGACCGGGGAGCTGTTTTTT. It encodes CASSPLQGTGELFF. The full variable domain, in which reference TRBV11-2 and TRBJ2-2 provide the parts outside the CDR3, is EAGVAQSPRYKIIEKRQSVAFWCNPISGHATLYWYQQILGQGPKLLIQFQNNGVVDDSQLPKDRFSAERLKGVDSTLKIQPAKLEDSAVYLCASSPLQGTGELFFGEGSRLTVL.

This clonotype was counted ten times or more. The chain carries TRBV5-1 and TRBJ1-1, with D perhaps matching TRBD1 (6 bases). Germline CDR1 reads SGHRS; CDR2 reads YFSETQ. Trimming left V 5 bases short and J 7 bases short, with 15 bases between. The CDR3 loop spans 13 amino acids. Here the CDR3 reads CASRPEMTGEAFF. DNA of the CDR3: TGCGCCAGCAGACCTGAAATGACAGGTGAAGCTTTCTTT.

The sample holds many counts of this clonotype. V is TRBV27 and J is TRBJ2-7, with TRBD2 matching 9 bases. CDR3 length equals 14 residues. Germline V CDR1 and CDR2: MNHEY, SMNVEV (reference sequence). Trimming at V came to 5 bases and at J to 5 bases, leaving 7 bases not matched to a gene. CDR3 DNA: TGTGCCAGCAGTATGAGTCGGACTAGCGACGAGCAGTACTTC. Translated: CASSMSRTSDEQYF.

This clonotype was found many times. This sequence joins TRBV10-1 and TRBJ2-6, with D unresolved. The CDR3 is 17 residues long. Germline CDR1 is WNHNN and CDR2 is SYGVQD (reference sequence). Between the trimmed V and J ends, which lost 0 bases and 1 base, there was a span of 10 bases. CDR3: CASSESMLRSGANVLTF. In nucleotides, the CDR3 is TGCGCCAGCAGTGAGTCGATGTTGAGGTCTGGGGCCAACGTCCTGACTTTC.

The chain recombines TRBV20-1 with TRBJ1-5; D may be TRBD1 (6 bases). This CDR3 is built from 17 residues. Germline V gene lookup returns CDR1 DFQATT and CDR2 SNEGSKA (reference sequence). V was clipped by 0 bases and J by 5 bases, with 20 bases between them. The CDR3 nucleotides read TGCAGTGCTAGAGATTTGATGGGGGGGCTGGGGGATCAGCCCCAGCATTTT. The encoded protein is CSARDLMGGLGDQPQHF.

As DNA, the CDR3 is TGTGCCAGCGGGGGGCTTGGAGCTTTCTTT. Protein sequence: CASGGLGAFF. The chain combines TRBV28 with TRBJ1-1; possibly TRBD1 for D (6 bases). The CDR3 sequence is 10 residues long. V lost 8 bases and J lost 10, with 11 bases in between. Per the germline V gene, CDR1 is MDHEN and CDR2 is SYDVKM.

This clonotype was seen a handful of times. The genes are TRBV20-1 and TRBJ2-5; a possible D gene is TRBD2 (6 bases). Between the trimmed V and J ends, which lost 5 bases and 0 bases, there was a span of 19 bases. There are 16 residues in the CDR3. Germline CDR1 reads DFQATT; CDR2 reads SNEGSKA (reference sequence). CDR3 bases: TGCAGTGCTCCTAGGCCGCGTGGGGGGAACCAAGAGACCCAGTACTTC. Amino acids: CSAPRPRGGNQETQYF.

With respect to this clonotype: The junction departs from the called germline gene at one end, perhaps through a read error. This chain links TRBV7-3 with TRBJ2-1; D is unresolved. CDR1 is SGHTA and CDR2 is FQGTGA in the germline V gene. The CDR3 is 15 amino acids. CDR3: CTSSLGAAYYNEQFF. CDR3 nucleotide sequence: TGTACCAGCAGCTTAGGCGCAGCCTACTACAATGAGCAGTTCTTC.

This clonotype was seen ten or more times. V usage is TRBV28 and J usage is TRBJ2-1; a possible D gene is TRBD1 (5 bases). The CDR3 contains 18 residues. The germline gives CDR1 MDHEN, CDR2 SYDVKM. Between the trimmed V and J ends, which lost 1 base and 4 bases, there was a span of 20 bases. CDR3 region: CASSLFTGFGQMYNEQFF. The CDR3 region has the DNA TGTGCCAGCAGTTTATTCACAGGATTTGGGCAGATGTACAATGAGCAGTTCTTC.

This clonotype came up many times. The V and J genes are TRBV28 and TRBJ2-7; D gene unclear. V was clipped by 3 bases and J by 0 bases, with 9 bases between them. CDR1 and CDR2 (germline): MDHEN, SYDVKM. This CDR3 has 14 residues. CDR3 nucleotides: TGTGCCAGCAGTTTCGCATTTGGCTCCTACGAGCAGTACTTC. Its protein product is CASSFAFGSYEQYF.

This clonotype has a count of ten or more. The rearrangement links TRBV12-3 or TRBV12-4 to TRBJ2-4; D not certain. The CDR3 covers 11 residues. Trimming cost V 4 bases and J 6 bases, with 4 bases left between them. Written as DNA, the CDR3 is TGTGCCAGCAGTTCTGGAAACATTCAGTACTTC. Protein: CASSSGNIQYF.

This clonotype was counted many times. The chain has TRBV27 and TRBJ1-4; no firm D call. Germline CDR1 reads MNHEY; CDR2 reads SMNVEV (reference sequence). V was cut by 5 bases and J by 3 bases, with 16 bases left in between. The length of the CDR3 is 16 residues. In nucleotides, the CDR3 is TGTGCCAGCAGTCCCATGGTGGTCGTGTCTAATGAAAAACTGTTTTTT. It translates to CASSPMVVVSNEKLFF.

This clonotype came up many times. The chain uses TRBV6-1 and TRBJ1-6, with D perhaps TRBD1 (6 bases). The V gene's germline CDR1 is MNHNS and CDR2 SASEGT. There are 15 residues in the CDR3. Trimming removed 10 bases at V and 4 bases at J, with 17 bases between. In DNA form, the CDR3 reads TGTGCCACAGTACAGGGTATGGGGTATAATTCACCCCTCCACTTT. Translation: CATVQGMGYNSPLHF.

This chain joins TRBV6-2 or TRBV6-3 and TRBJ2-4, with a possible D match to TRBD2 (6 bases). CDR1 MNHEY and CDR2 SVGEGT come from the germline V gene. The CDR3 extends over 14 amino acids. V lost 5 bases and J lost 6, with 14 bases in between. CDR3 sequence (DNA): TGTGCCAGCAGTGCCGGGACTTTTCCAAACATTCAGTACTTC. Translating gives CASSAGTFPNIQYF.

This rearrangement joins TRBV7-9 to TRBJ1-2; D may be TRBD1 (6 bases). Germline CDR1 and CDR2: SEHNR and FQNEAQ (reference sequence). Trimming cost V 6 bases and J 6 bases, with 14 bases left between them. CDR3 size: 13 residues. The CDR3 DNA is TGTGCCAGCAGTCGACAGGTTCGCGATGGCTACACCTTC. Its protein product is CASSRQVRDGYTF. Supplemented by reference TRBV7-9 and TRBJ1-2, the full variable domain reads DTGVSQNPRHKITKRGQNVTFRCDPISEHNRLYWYRQTLGQGPEFLTYFQNEAQLEKSRLLSDRFSAERPKGSFSTLEIQRTEQGDSAMYLCASSRQVRDGYTFGSGTRLTVV.

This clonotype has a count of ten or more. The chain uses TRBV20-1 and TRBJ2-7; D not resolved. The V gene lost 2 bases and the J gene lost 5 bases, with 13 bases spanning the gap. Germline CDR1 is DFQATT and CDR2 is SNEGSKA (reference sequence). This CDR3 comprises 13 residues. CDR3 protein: CSARPLALNEQYF. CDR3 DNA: TGCAGTGCTAGACCCCTCGCCCTGAACGAGCAGTACTTC.

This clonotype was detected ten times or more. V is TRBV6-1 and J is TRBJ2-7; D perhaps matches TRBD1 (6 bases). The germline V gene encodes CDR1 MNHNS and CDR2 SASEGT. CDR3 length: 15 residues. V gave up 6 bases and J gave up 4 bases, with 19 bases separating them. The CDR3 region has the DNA TGTGCCAGCAGCCCCTCTAGGCAGGGGCTATACGAGCAGTACTTC. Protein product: CASSPSRQGLYEQYF.

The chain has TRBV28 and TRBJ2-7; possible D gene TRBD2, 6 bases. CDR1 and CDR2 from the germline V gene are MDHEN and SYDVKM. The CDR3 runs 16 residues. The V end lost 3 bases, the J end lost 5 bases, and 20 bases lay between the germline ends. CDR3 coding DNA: TGTGCCAGCAGTTTGAAGGGAGCGGGTAAATTCCACGAGCAGTACTTC. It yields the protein CASSLKGAGKFHEQYF.

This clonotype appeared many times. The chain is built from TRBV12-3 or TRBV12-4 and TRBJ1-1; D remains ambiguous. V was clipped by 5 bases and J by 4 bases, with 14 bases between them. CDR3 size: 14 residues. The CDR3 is CASSPRGRSTEAFF. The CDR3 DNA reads TGTGCCAGCAGTCCTCGAGGCCGGAGCACTGAAGCTTTCTTT.

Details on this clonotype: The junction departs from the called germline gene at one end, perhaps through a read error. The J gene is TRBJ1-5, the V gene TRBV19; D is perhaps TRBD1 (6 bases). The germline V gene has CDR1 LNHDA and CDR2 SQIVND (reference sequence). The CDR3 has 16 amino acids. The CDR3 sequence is CAGSTLRGQSNQPQHF. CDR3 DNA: TGTGCCGGTAGTACCCTCAGGGGCCAGAGCAATCAGCCCCAGCATTTT.

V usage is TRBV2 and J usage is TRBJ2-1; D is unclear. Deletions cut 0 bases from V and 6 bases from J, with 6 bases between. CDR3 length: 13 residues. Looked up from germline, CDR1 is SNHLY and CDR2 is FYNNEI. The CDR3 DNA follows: TGTGCCAGCAGTGAAGCAGCCGGCAATGAGCAGTTCTTC. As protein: CASSEAAGNEQFF.

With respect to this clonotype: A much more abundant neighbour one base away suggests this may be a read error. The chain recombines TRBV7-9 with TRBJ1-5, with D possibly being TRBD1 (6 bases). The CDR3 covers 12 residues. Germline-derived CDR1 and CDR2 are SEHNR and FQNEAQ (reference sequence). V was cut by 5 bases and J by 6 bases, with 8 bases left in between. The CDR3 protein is CASSPDSQPQHF. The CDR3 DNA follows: TGTGCCAGCAGCCCGGACAGTCAGCCCCAGCATTTT.